The next 28 T cell receptor beta chains were all read from a single sample in a study of immune heterogeneity within non-small cell lung tumors. Template came from bulk tumor genomic DNA, at approximately 540 ng per sample. In surgery, several biopsies were collected from each primary tumor at widely spaced sites. Samples came from untreated patients having curative surgery for newly diagnosed non-small cell lung cancer. TCR beta CDR3 was amplified by multiplex PCR, first round around 10 cycles, 32 V and 13 J primers. TCRdb recomputed calls from the multiplex PCR reads with MiXCR, one row per CDR3 protein. This sample carries tens of thousands of distinct CDR3 sequences, around 28% of them seen once, and the ten largest clones take 3.5% to 4.5%. Sequenced: lung tumor tissue. These receptors were collected from a man aged 40-50 years with non-small cell lung cancer.

The gene calls are TRBV11-3 and TRBJ2-5, with TRBD2 matching over 14 bases. V dropped 4 bases and J dropped 5; count of bases not matched to a gene: 9. Germline V lookup: CDR1 SGHNT, CDR2 YENEEA. The CDR3 has 17 residues. CDR3 coding DNA: TGTGCCAGCAGCTCAGGACTAGCGGGGGGAGTGGGGGAGACCCAGTACTTC. Translated, it gives CASSSGLAGGVGETQYF.

This clonotype showed up just once. Sequence at one end of the junction differs from germline and may be a read error. The chain combines TRBV19 with TRBJ2-4, with D possibly TRBD2 on 7 matching bases. Germline V CDR1 and CDR2: LNHDA, SQIVND (reference sequence). This CDR3 spans 14 amino acids. As DNA, the CDR3 is TGTGCCAGTAGTATAGGGGGGGGAGGGGACATTAAGTACTTC. Amino acids: CASSIGGGGDIKYF.

This clonotype has a count of ten or more. This chain joins TRBV28 and TRBJ2-7; possibly TRBD1 for D (5 bases). This CDR3 comprises 13 residues. Trimming took 5 bases from V and 2 from J, leaving 10 bases between them. Germline V lookup: CDR1 MDHEN, CDR2 SYDVKM. Here the CDR3 reads CASSQGDTYEQYF. CDR3 coding DNA: TGTGCCAGCAGTCAAGGGGATACCTACGAGCAGTACTTC.

This clonotype was detected many times. The V call is TRBV12-3 or TRBV12-4, the J call TRBJ2-3; 7 nucleotides align to TRBD1. This CDR3 is built from 17 residues. After removal of 3 bases from V and 5 bases from J, the junction contained 14 bases not matched to a gene. CDR3 amino acids: CASSFSQTGKLVDTQYF. CDR3 DNA: TGTGCCAGCAGTTTTAGTCAGACAGGGAAATTGGTAGATACGCAGTATTTT.

As concerns this clonotype: A read error is possible here, since a much larger clone lies one base away. This chain uses TRBV27 with TRBJ1-6; D is undetermined. The CDR3 covers 16 residues. Trimming removed 3 bases at V and 2 bases at J, with 11 bases between. Per germline, CDR1 MNHEY and CDR2 SMNVEV (reference sequence). DNA for the CDR3: TGTGCCAGCAGTTTTGCTCAGAGCCCCTATAATTCACCCCTCCACTTT. Translating it yields CASSFAQSPYNSPLHF.

As for this clonotype: A much more abundant neighbour one base away suggests this may be a read error. V gene TRBV11-3 combines with J gene TRBJ2-1; D is ambiguous. The CDR3 has 12 residues. The V end lost 3 bases, the J end lost 5 bases, and 5 bases lay between the germline ends. Germline V gene sequence: CDR1 SGHNT, CDR2 YENEEA. The CDR3 is CASSFSNNEQFF. The CDR3 bases are TGTGCCAGCAGCTTTTCTAACAATGAGCAGTTCTTC.

The sample holds many counts of this clonotype. For the CDR3, the DNA is TGTGCTAGTGGCGGGGACGGTAGCAATCAGCCCCAGCATTTT. Translated: CASGGDGSNQPQHF. The rearrangement joins TRBV12-5 to TRBJ1-5, with D possibly TRBD1 on 5 matching bases. This CDR3 is built from 14 residues. Looked up from germline, CDR1 is LGHNT and CDR2 is FRNRAP. The V and J ends lost 6 bases and 0 bases respectively, with 9 bases between them.

This clonotype was seen only a few times. The chain combines TRBV7-3 with TRBJ2-1, with D unclear. Deletions cut 5 bases from V and 6 bases from J, with 17 bases between. This CDR3 has 15 residues. Germline assignment: CDR1 SGHTA and CDR2 FQGTGA. CDR3: CASSPMQDLSNEQFF. For the CDR3, the DNA is TGTGCCAGCAGCCCCATGCAGGATTTAAGCAATGAGCAGTTCTTC.

Points on this clonotype: A much bigger clone sits one base away, suggesting this may be a read error. The rearrangement joins TRBV15 to TRBJ2-7; D perhaps matches TRBD1 (5 bases). Germline V CDR1 and CDR2: LNHNV, YYDKDF (reference sequence). The CDR3 spans 15 residues. DNA of the CDR3: TGTGCCACCATCAGAGGCGAAGGGGACTCCTACGAGCAGTACTTC. It codes for CATIRGEGDSYEQYF. Full variable domain (remainder filled in from reference TRBV15 and TRBJ2-7): DAMVIQNPRYQVTQFGKPVTLSCSQTLNHNVMYWYQQKSSQAPKLLFHYYDKDFNNEADTPDNFQSRRPNTSFCFLDIRSPGLGDTAMYLCATIRGEGDSYEQYFGPGTRLTVT.

This clonotype has at least ten counts. V is TRBV6-1 and J is TRBJ2-7, with D perhaps being TRBD1 or TRBD2 (5 bases each). Germline V gene lookup returns CDR1 MNHNS and CDR2 SASEGT. The CDR3 sequence is 15 residues long. Trimming shortened V by 5 bases and J by 4 bases, and 18 bases separated the two germline ends. CDR3 nucleotide sequence: TGTGCCAGCAGTATCACCCAGGGAAGAGGGTACGAGCAGTACTTC. Its protein product is CASSITQGRGYEQYF.

Judged by abundance, this clonotype is medium-sized. This chain uses TRBV6-1 with TRBJ1-2; 9 bases align to TRBD1. The CDR3 is 15 amino acids. Germline loops: CDR1 MNHNS, CDR2 SASEGT. V lost 5 bases, J lost 4 bases, and 8 bases stayed unmatched. The CDR3 region has the DNA TGTGCCAGCAGTTCCGACAGGGGGGACTCCTATGGCTACACCTTC. Translated: CASSSDRGDSYGYTF.

The genes are TRBV6-1 and TRBJ1-2; 7 bases align to TRBD1. The germline CDR1 and CDR2 sequences are MNHNS and SASEGT. This CDR3 is built from 15 residues. J gave up 4 bases and V 2 bases, and 7 bases lay outside the gene matches. For the CDR3, the DNA is TGTGCCAGCAGTGAATGGAGACAGGGTGGCTATGGCTACACCTTC. Translation gives CASSEWRQGGYGYTF.

With regard to this clonotype: This sequence may be a read error, since a much larger clone differs from it by one base. The rearrangement joins TRBV6-2 or TRBV6-3 to TRBJ2-1; 8 nucleotides agree with TRBD2. CDR1 MNHEY and CDR2 SVGEGT come from the germline V gene. The CDR3 is made up of 15 amino acids. The CDR3 DNA is TGTGCCGGCAGACAGGCGAGCGGGAGCTACAATGAGCAGTTCTTC. Encoded protein: CAGRQASGSYNEQFF.

This clonotype came up many times. This rearrangement joins TRBV5-1 to TRBJ2-7, with 9 bases that match TRBD1. V trimming: 0 bases; J trimming: 2 bases; junction bases outside the gene matches: 6. The CDR3 length is 16 residues. Germline V gene data show CDR1 as SGHRS and CDR2 as YFSETQ. CDR3: CASSLGPTGGTYEQYF. The CDR3 coding sequence is TGCGCCAGCAGCTTGGGGCCGACAGGGGGGACCTACGAGCAGTACTTC.

This clonotype has a handful of counts. The rearrangement joins TRBV9 to TRBJ2-1; 8 bases line up with TRBD1. CDR1 and CDR2 from the germline V gene are SGDLS and YYNGEE. Trimming at V came to 0 bases and at J to 8 bases, leaving 7 bases not matched to a gene. The CDR3 covers 15 residues. CDR3 bases: TGTGCCAGCAGCGTAGGGACAGGGATTCGCGATGAGCAGTTCTTC. It codes for CASSVGTGIRDEQFF.

This clonotype showed up just a few times. V and J are TRBV11-2 and TRBJ2-1; no clear D gene. The CDR3 covers 14 residues. Trimming removed 3 bases from V and 10 bases from J, with 16 bases in between. Per germline, CDR1 SGHAT and CDR2 FQNNGV. The CDR3 is CASSFDTVSGEQFF. As DNA, the CDR3 is TGTGCCAGCAGCTTCGATACGGTTTCCGGGGAGCAGTTCTTC.

This clonotype has ten or more counts. This chain links TRBV6-1 with TRBJ1-1, with D perhaps TRBD1 (6 bases). The ends were cut back, 6 bases at V and 1 base at J, with 18 bases in the middle. The CDR3 consists of 16 residues. Germline V CDR1 and CDR2: MNHNS, SASEGT. The CDR3 here is CASRLRGGTTNTEAFF. DNA for the CDR3: TGTGCCAGCAGATTACGAGGAGGGACAACGAACACTGAAGCTTTCTTT.

About this clonotype: Possible read error: a much larger clone is one base away. The rearrangement uses TRBV7-2 and TRBJ2-7, with a tentative D call TRBD1 (5 bases). Germline CDR1 and CDR2: SGHTA and FQGNSA. The CDR3 extends over 14 amino acids. CDR3 in DNA: TGTGCCAGCAGCTTAGATCCGGTGCAGGGCGAGCATTACTTC. Protein: CASSLDPVQGEHYF.

The gene calls are TRBV5-5 and TRBJ1-1, with a weak D call TRBD1 (6 bases). The V gene's germline CDR1 is SGHKS and CDR2 YYEKEE (reference sequence). Trimming cost V 3 bases and J 1 base, with 13 bases left between them. CDR3 length equals 15 residues. CDR3 DNA sequence: TGTGCCAGCAGCTGGGGGCAGGGACCGAACACTGAAGCTTTCTTT. Translated, it gives CASSWGQGPNTEAFF. Drawing the rest from reference TRBV5-5 and TRBJ1-1, the complete variable domain is DAGVTQSPTHLIKTRGQQVTLRCSPISGHKSVSWYQQVLGQGPQFIFQYYEKEERGRGNFPDRFSARQFPNYSSELNVNALLLGDSALYLCASSWGQGPNTEAFFGQGTRLTVV.

Notes on this clonotype: Being one base from a much bigger clone, this may be a read error. For the CDR3, the DNA is TGTGCCAGCAGCCAGTCTTGGGGGGACAGAGCCTACGAGCAGTGCTTC. This sequence encodes CASSQSWGDRAYEQCF. This rearrangement joins TRBV14 to TRBJ2-7; TRBD1 might be the D (7 bases). The CDR3 is 16 amino acids. Germline values: CDR1 SGHDN, CDR2 FVKESK.

V usage is TRBV5-4 and J usage is TRBJ2-6, with TRBD2 matching 14 bases. The germline V gene has CDR1 SGHNT and CDR2 YYREEE (reference sequence). Unmatched junction bases numbered 4, after V lost 4 bases and J lost 4 bases. This CDR3 spans 17 amino acids. CDR3 protein: CASSGGLAGAGANVLTF. Written as DNA, the CDR3 is TGTGCCAGCAGCGGGGGACTAGCGGGAGCCGGGGCCAACGTCCTGACTTTC.

This clonotype was detected a few times. CDR3 loop: CASSLSQGSPLHF. CDR3 bases: TGTGCCAGCAGCCTATCTCAGGGCTCACCCCTCCACTTT. The rearrangement uses TRBV7-9 and TRBJ1-6, with a possible D match to TRBD1 (5 bases). The length of the CDR3 is 13 residues. Trimming removed 5 bases from V and 10 bases from J, with 12 bases in between. Germline loops: CDR1 SEHNR, CDR2 FQNEAQ (reference sequence).

The chain combines TRBV18 with TRBJ2-1, with 11 nucleotides matching TRBD1. The CDR3 is made up of 16 amino acids. The V and J ends lost 10 bases and 6 bases, in that order; junction bases with no gene match: 14. Per germline, CDR1 KGHSH and CDR2 LQKENI. The CDR3 bases are TGTGCCACCTCTGAAACACACGGGACAGGGGGCAATGAGCAGTTCTTC. Its translation is CATSETHGTGGNEQFF.

This clonotype was seen only a few times. The gene calls are TRBV11-3 and TRBJ2-5; 14 bases are a match to TRBD2. This CDR3 region has 17 residues. V lost 1 base, J lost 4 bases, and 5 bases stayed unmatched. Germline V lookup: CDR1 SGHNT, CDR2 YENEEA. This CDR3 is CASSLVGTSGSSETQYF. The CDR3 DNA reads TGTGCCAGCAGCTTAGTGGGGACTAGCGGGAGCTCAGAGACCCAGTACTTC.

The table lists this clonotype with many counts. This rearrangement joins TRBV7-8 to TRBJ1-4; D remains unclear. Between the trimmed V and J ends, which lost 4 bases and 4 bases, there was a span of 13 bases. Germline CDR1 SGHVS, CDR2 FQNEAQ. There are 15 residues in the CDR3. CDR3 residues: CASSSFDGDNEKLFF. The CDR3 nucleotides are TGTGCCAGCAGCTCCTTCGACGGAGATAATGAAAAACTGTTTTTT.

This clonotype was counted at least ten times. The chain has TRBV25-1 and TRBJ1-2, with D tentatively TRBD1 (5 bases). Per germline, CDR1 MGHDK and CDR2 SYGVNS. V gave up 2 bases and J gave up 8 bases, with 15 bases separating them. This CDR3 spans 14 amino acids. The CDR3 coding sequence is TGTGCCAGCAGTGAACCGGGGGGTGTACGGGGCTACACCTTC. Residues: CASSEPGGVRGYTF.

The chain is built from TRBV20-1 and TRBJ2-7, with 11 bases lining up with TRBD1. The CDR3 covers 18 residues. Germline values: CDR1 DFQATT, CDR2 SNEGSKA (reference sequence). V gave up 2 bases and J gave up 6 bases; unmatched junction bases: 18. The CDR3 protein is CSARFWDPDRGRFSEQYF. As DNA, the CDR3 is TGCAGTGCTAGATTTTGGGATCCGGACAGGGGGCGTTTTAGCGAGCAGTACTTC.

In this sample, this clonotype turned up many times. The chain's CDR3 is CASSSWESQSYEQYF. The CDR3 DNA is TGTGCCAGCAGTTCCTGGGAGTCCCAATCCTACGAGCAGTACTTC. The rearrangement links TRBV6-1 to TRBJ2-7, with TRBD2 as a possible D gene (5 bases). There are 15 residues in the CDR3. The ends were cut back, 5 bases at V and 1 base at J, with 15 bases in the middle. CDR1 MNHNS and CDR2 SASEGT come from the germline V gene.